This T cell receptor beta chain was identified in a study of cytomegalovirus exposure and HLA in healthy donors. Worth noting for this clone: Its specificity is unknown.

The CDR3 runs 11 residues. V shed 8 bases and J shed 8 bases, with 10 bases lying between them. Looked up from germline, CDR1 is SGHVS and CDR2 is FQNEAQ. General study points: Through in vitro validation, three CMV-associated chains were shown to be specific for CMV antigens. There were some V segments, including TRBV6-2 and TRBV6-3, excluded as indistinguishable. 16,951 TCR beta sequences were associated with HLA alleles at 0.05 false discovery rate in a later analysis. In a later analysis, a missense DCLRE1C variant was linked to TCR beta V- and J-gene trimming.

Researchers ran the PCR with 60 Vbeta and 13 Jbeta primers. The data were produced by immunoSEQ multiplex PCR, yet TCRdb's version contains in-frame clones alone and is incomplete. The sample lists under 200,000 clones, approximately 81% occurring once. What was sequenced was PBMCs. The receptor's source is a boy younger than 18 in good health and CMV-seronegative. The chain links TRBV7-8 to TRBJ1-3; D is perhaps TRBD1 (5 bases). For the CDR3, the DNA is TGTGCCAGCCGGGGGAGGGACACCATATATTTT. It yields the protein CASRGRDTIYF.